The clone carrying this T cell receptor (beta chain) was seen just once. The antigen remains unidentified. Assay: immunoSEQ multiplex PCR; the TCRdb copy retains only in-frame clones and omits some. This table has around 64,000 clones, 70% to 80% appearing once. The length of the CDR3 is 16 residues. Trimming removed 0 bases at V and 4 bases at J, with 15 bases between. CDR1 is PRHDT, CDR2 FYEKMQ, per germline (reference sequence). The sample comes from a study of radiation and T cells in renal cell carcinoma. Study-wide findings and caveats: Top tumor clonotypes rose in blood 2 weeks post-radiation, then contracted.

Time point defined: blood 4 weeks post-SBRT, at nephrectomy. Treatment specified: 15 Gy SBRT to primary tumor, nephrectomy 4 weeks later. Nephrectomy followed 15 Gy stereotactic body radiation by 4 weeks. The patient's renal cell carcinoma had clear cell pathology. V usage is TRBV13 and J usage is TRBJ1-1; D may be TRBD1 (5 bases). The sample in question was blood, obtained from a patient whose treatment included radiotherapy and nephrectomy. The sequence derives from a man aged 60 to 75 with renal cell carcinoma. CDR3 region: CASSLGAGSLSTEAFF. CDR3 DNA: TGTGCCAGCAGCTTAGGGGCAGGGAGCCTTTCCACTGAAGCTTTCTTT.